The following is a TCR beta chain sequence with its context. The junction had 7 bases not matched to a gene; V was cut back by 4 bases and J by 0 bases. The CDR3 runs 19 residues. Germline CDR1 and CDR2: LNHDA and SQIVND (reference sequence). This sample is part of a study of blood T cell repertoires in COVID-19. Study overall: There were acute and convalescent COVID-19 samples, and they came from the United States, Italy and Spain.

In the source study's methods: Cell counts per sample came from amplifying reference gene primers. Sequencing was performed with immunoSEQ multiplex PCR; in TCRdb, only in-frame clones are kept and a portion is missing. Clone size and V and J calls were adopted from that table, with D and trimming inferred from the DNA. This table holds about 390,000 clones, approximately 89% found once. The chain has TRBV19 and TRBJ2-1, with TRBD2 matching 15 bases. The sequence was obtained from a woman in her fifties or sixties with COVID-19, enrolled during active disease. The sequenced sample was peripheral blood. The DNA for the CDR3 is TGTGCCAGTAGTAGGACTAGCGGGGGGGCCTTAAGCTCCTACAATGAGCAGTTCTTC. Encoded protein: CASSRTSGGALSSYNEQFF.